This TCR beta chain was captured by sequencing in a study of blood T cell repertoires in COVID-19. Turning to the study itself: The cDNA or gDNA used as material had been derived from T cells, B-cell-depleted T cells, or PBMCs.

Profiled with immunoSEQ multiplex PCR; TCRdb holds only in-frame clones, not every one. The repertoire includes 20,000 or so clones, roughly 85% of them detected once, and around 64% sits in the top ten. The CDR3 sequence is 15 residues long. Trimming stripped 2 bases from V and 0 bases from J, with 7 bases between. Germline V gene sequence: CDR1 MGHRA, CDR2 YSYEKL. Specimen: peripheral blood. This sequence joins TRBV4-1 and TRBJ1-4, with D unresolved. This TCR came from a man at least 80 years old with acute or convalescent COVID-19. DNA of the CDR3: TGCGCCAGCAGCCAACCCACATCAACTAATGAAAAACTGTTTTTT. It encodes CASSQPTSTNEKLFF.